This T cell receptor (beta chain) was recorded in a study of human T cells and chemical hapten exposure. Background on the study: A mostly female patient group had alopecia areata, totalis or universalis.

Findings and limits, study-wide: Versus controls, significantly more large CDR3 similarity clusters arose from expanded TCRs.

Via MiXCR, TCRdb re-called the RACE reads, giving one row per CDR3 protein. Of approximately 80,000 distinct CDR3 sequences in the sample, 7.5% to 9% are singletons; the top ten hold roughly 1.6%. This clonotype was recorded at least ten times. Its cognate antigen is unknown. There are 13 residues in the CDR3. V lost 1 base and J lost 9, with 13 bases in between. Germline V lookup: CDR1 SGHTA, CDR2 FQGNSA. Time point described: patch test 1, 2 weeks after DPC sensitization. The treatment was: therapeutic diphenylcyclopropenone sensitization with weekly scalp DPC. The sample was whole blood, taken in connection with sensitization to the hapten diphenylcyclopropenone (DPC). The chain is built from TRBV7-2 and TRBJ2-7; D call uncertain. The TCR was taken from a woman aged 25 to 39 with alopecia areata. Some clones in this sample may be carry-over from other donors' samples. The CDR3 DNA reads TGTGCCAGCAGCTTAGAGGTGACCCTCGGGCAGTACTTC. It specifies CASSLEVTLGQYF.